Presented here are 19 T cell receptor beta chains from one specimen sequenced in a study of neurological immune-mediated disorders. Each CDR3 protein is one row after TCRdb ran MiXCR on the 5' RACE reads. Of 50,000 to 85,000 distinct CDR3 sequences listed, less than 5.5% are singletons. The sequenced material came from PBMCs. All receptors come from a woman aged 25 to 39 with multiple sclerosis.

This clonotype has at least ten counts. This chain uses TRBV10-3 with TRBJ2-7, with TRBD2 matching over 8 bases. The germline CDR1 and CDR2 sequences are ENHRY and SYGVKD. Unmatched junction bases numbered 5, after V lost 3 bases and J lost 4 bases. This CDR3 has 14 amino acids. The CDR3 reads CAISDAGGRYEQYF. CDR3 DNA sequence: TGTGCCATCAGTGATGCGGGGGGACGTTACGAGCAGTACTTC.

Points on this clonotype: This may be a read error, as it is one base from a much larger clone. The gene calls are TRBV7-9 and TRBJ2-2; D not resolved. Germline lookup yields CDR1 SEHNR and CDR2 FQNEAQ (reference sequence). This CDR3 is built from 12 residues. The CDR3 sequence: CTSSLGTGELFF. CDR3 DNA: TGTACCAGCAGCTTAGGGACCGGGGAGCTGTTTTTT.

The gene calls are TRBV20-1 and TRBJ1-5; D unresolved. From germline, CDR1 is DFQATT and CDR2 SNEGSKA (reference sequence). The CDR3 has 13 residues. V lost 3 bases and J lost 7, with 13 bases in between. CDR3 region: CSARDFSDQPQHF. DNA for the CDR3: TGCAGTGCTAGGGATTTCTCGGACCAGCCCCAGCATTTT.

In its sample, this clonotype was seen a few times. A single base separates this from a much larger clone, so it may be a read error. V is TRBV2 and J is TRBJ2-7, with D maybe TRBD2 (6 bases). CDR1 SNHLY and CDR2 FYNNEI come from the germline V gene. Trimming left V 3 bases short and J 6 bases short, with 18 bases between. The CDR3 has 15 amino acids. The CDR3 sequence is CASSDFEEREVEQYF. The CDR3 nucleotides read TGTGCCAGCAGTGACTTTGAGGAAAGGGAGGTCGAGCAGTACTTC.

This clonotype was observed at least ten times. This chain links TRBV5-1 with TRBJ2-2; a weak D match, TRBD1 (6 bases). CDR3 size: 14 residues. V was pared by 2 bases and J by 4 bases, with 9 bases between. Germline CDR1 SGHRS, CDR2 YFSETQ. As DNA, the CDR3 is TGCGCCAGCAGCTTACAGGGAATCACCGGGGAGCTGTTTTTT. Its translation is CASSLQGITGELFF.

This chain joins TRBV5-6 and TRBJ1-2, with D unclear. The CDR3 contains 13 residues. Germline CDR1 is SGHDT and CDR2 is YYEEEE. Trimming stripped 0 bases from V and 6 bases from J, with 9 bases between. The CDR3 bases are TGTGCCAGCAGCTTGGGAGAGGACGATGGCTACACCTTC. It translates to CASSLGEDDGYTF. Together with reference TRBV5-6 and TRBJ1-2, the CDR3 gives the full variable domain: DAGVTQSPTHLIKTRGQQVTLRCSPKSGHDTVSWYQQALGQGPQFIFQYYEEEERQRGNFPDRFSGHQFPNYSSELNVNALLLGDSALYLCASSLGEDDGYTFGSGTRLTVV.

This clonotype was seen at least ten times. The chain employs TRBV20-1 and TRBJ1-2; no definite D call. CDR3 length equals 11 residues. Trimming left V 5 bases short and J 10 bases short, with 14 bases between. CDR1 is DFQATT and CDR2 is SNEGSKA in the germline V gene (reference sequence). The CDR3 DNA sequence: TGCAGTGCTCAGGACGGCGTCTACTACACCTTC. This sequence encodes CSAQDGVYYTF.

In its sample, this clonotype was seen many times. The chain links TRBV20-1 to TRBJ2-3; 7 bases map to TRBD1. The CDR3 is 15 amino acids. The germline gives CDR1 DFQATT, CDR2 SNEGSKA (reference sequence). V trimming: 4 bases; J trimming: 1 base; junction bases outside the gene matches: 8. The CDR3 region has the DNA TGCAGTGCTAATTCCCACGGACAGGGCACAGATACGCAGTATTTT. Its translation: CSANSHGQGTDTQYF.

This clonotype was counted many times. The chain joins TRBV2 to TRBJ1-4, with 7 nucleotides matching TRBD1. Germline V gives CDR1 SNHLY, CDR2 FYNNEI. After removal of 6 bases from V and 8 bases from J, the junction contained 6 bases not matched to a gene. The CDR3 is 13 amino acids. The CDR3 reads CASRQGFGEKLFF. CDR3 bases: TGTGCCAGCAGACAGGGGTTTGGGGAAAAACTGTTTTTT.

This clonotype was counted at least ten times. The chain joins TRBV5-1 to TRBJ2-5; 9 bases are shared with TRBD2. J gave up 2 bases and V 6 bases, and 5 bases lay outside the gene matches. From germline, CDR1 is SGHRS and CDR2 YFSETQ. This CDR3 comprises 14 residues. The CDR3 spells CASTLLAGQETQYF. The CDR3 DNA reads as TGCGCCAGCACCCTGCTAGCGGGGCAAGAGACCCAGTACTTC.

This clonotype was seen at least ten times. The chain uses TRBV6-6 and TRBJ1-1; D may be TRBD1 (5 bases). The germline V gene has CDR1 MNHNY and CDR2 SVGAGI (reference sequence). V was cut by 2 bases and J by 1 base, with 14 bases left in between. This CDR3 comprises 16 residues. For the CDR3, the DNA is TGTGCCAGCAGTTACCCAGCCGGGACCACGAACACTGAAGCTTTCTTT. Translated: CASSYPAGTTNTEAFF.

There are many counts of this clonotype. The chain has TRBV20-1 and TRBJ2-3; the D gene is possibly TRBD2 (5 bases). CDR1 is DFQATT and CDR2 is SNEGSKA in the germline V gene (reference sequence). Trimming cost V 6 bases and J 1 base, with 11 bases left between them. CDR3 size: 13 residues. CDR3 nucleotides: TGCAGTGCCCCTACTAGTGGCACAGATACGCAGTATTTT. Amino acid sequence: CSAPTSGTDTQYF.

The table lists this clonotype with many counts. V gene TRBV20-1 combines with J gene TRBJ2-3, with D tentatively TRBD2 (5 bases). The V and J ends lost 6 bases and 6 bases respectively, with 13 bases between them. Germline V gene data show CDR1 as DFQATT and CDR2 as SNEGSKA (reference sequence). The CDR3 spans 12 residues. CDR3 residues: CSASGTVDTQYF. The DNA of the CDR3 is TGCAGTGCAAGCGGCACAGTTGATACGCAGTATTTT.

As concerns this clonotype: This may come from a read error, since a much larger clone is one base off. The chain carries TRBV28 and TRBJ2-7, with D unresolved. CDR1 and CDR2 from the germline V gene are MDHEN and SYDVKM. The germline V and J ends were trimmed by 6 bases and 3 bases, with 15 bases remaining between them. This CDR3 has 14 amino acids. This CDR3 is CASSKAGKIYEQYF. The CDR3 nucleotides are TGTGCCAGCAGCAAGGCAGGAAAGATCTACGAGCAGTACTTC.

This clonotype turned up a few times. This chain uses TRBV27 with TRBJ2-2, with 7 bases lining up with TRBD2. The CDR3 runs 15 residues. V gave up 7 bases and J gave up 1 base; unmatched junction bases: 6. Germline assignment: CDR1 MNHEY and CDR2 SMNVEV (reference sequence). The CDR3 sequence: CASTPGLLNTGELFF. The CDR3 region has the DNA TGTGCCAGCACCCCGGGACTACTGAACACCGGGGAGCTGTTTTTT.

This clonotype was counted between two and nine times. J is TRBJ2-7 and V is TRBV7-9; D tentatively fits TRBD1 or TRBD2 (5 bases each). Looked up from germline, CDR1 is SEHNR and CDR2 is FQNEAQ (reference sequence). V lost 0 bases, J lost 12 bases, and 12 bases lay in between. The CDR3 runs to 12 residues. The CDR3 DNA follows: TGTGCCAGCAGCTTAGCGGGACCGAGGGCGTACTTC. The encoded protein is CASSLAGPRAYF.

This clonotype was counted ten times or more. The chain employs TRBV5-1 and TRBJ2-1; no reliable D call. This CDR3 spans 14 amino acids. Germline CDR1 SGHRS, CDR2 YFSETQ. The germline V and J ends were trimmed by 0 bases and 1 base, with 5 bases remaining between them. CDR3 in amino acids: CASSLDSSYNEQFF. The CDR3 coding sequence is TGCGCCAGCAGCTTGGACTCTTCCTACAATGAGCAGTTCTTC.

This clonotype was observed at least ten times. The chain combines TRBV6-5 with TRBJ2-6; tentatively, D is TRBD2 (6 bases). In germline, CDR1 is MNHEY, CDR2 SVGAGI. V lost 6 bases to trimming and J lost 4 bases, with 19 bases between them. CDR3 length: 17 amino acids. In DNA, the CDR3 is TGTGCCAGCAGGCCCGGAGGATTCGCGGGAGGGGCCAACGTCCTGACTTTC. This codes for CASRPGGFAGGANVLTF.

This clonotype has at least ten counts. The chain is built from TRBV5-6 and TRBJ1-5; D gene unclear. This CDR3 spans 13 amino acids. CDR1 is SGHDT, CDR2 YYEEEE, per germline. The V end lost 4 bases, the J end lost 7 bases, and 12 bases lay between the germline ends. The CDR3 DNA sequence: TGTGCCAGCAGCCGGGGAGTCGGGCAGCCCCAGCATTTT. Encoded protein: CASSRGVGQPQHF.